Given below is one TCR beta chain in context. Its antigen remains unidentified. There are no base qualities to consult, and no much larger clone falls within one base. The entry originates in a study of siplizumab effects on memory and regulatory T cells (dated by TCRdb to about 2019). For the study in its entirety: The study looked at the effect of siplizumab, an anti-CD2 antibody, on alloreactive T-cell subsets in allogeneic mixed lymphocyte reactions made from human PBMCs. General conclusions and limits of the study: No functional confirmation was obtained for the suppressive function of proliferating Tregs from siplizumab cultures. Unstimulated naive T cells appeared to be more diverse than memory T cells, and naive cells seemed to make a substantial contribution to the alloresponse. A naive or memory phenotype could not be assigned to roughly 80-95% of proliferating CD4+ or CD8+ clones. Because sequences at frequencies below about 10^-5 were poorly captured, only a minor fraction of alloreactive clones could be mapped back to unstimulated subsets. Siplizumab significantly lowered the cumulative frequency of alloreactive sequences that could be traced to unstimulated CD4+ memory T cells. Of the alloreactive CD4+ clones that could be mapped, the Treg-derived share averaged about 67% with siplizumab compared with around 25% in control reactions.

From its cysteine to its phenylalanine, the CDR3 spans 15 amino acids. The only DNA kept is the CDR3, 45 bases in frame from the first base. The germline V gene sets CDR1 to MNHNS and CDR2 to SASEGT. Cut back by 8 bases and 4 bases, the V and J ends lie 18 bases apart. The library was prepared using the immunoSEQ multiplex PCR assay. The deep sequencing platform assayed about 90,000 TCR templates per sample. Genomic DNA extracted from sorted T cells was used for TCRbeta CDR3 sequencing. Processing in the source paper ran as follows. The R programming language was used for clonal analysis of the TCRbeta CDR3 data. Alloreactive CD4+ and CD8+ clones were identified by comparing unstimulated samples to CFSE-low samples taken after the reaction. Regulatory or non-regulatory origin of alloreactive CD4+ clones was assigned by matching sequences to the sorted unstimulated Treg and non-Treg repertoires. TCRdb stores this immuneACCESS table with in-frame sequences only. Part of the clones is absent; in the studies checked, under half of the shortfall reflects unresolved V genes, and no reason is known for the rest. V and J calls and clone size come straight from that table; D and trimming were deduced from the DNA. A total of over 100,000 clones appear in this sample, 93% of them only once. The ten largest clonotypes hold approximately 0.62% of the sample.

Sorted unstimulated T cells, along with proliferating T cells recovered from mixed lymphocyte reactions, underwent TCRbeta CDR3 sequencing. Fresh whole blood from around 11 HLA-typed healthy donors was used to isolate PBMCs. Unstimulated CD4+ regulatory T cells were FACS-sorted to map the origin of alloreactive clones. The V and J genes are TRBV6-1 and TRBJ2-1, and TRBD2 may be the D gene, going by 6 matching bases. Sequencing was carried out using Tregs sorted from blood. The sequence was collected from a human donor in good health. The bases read TGTGCCAGCTATACCGGGACTGGGGCATACAATGAGCAGTTCTTC. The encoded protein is CASYTGTGAYNEQFF.